The 25 T cell receptor beta chains listed next were all sequenced from one sample in a study of cytomegalovirus exposure and HLA in healthy donors. Vbeta (60) and Jbeta (13) primers were used in the PCR. Method: immunoSEQ multiplex PCR; TCRdb's copy keeps in-frame clones and lacks some. The sample shows roughly 120,000 clones, approximately 80% of them seen only once. The source material was PBMCs. These receptors came from a woman aged 25 to 39 in good health and CMV-seronegative.

This chain connects TRBV7-8 to TRBJ1-5; D possibly corresponds to TRBD1 (6 bases). CDR3 length equals 16 residues. V shed 3 bases and J shed 2 bases, with 14 bases lying between them. Germline V CDR1 and CDR2: SGHVS, FQNEAQ. The DNA for the CDR3 is TGTGCCAGCAGCTTTCAGGGGTTCGGGGGCAATCAGCCCCAGCATTTT. Amino acids: CASSFQGFGGNQPQHF.

This chain links TRBV7-9 with TRBJ2-7, with D tentatively TRBD2 (7 bases). The CDR3 is 14 residues long. Germline assignment: CDR1 SEHNR and CDR2 FQNEAQ (reference sequence). Trimming removed 1 base from V and 4 bases from J, with 11 bases in between. The CDR3 nucleotides are TGTGCCAGCAGCTTAGTTCGGGGGGCTTACGAGCAGTACTTC. The encoded protein is CASSLVRGAYEQYF.

CDR3 DNA sequence: TGTGCCAGCAGTGAAAGAGGTAGCGGGAAACAGTTCTTC. This sequence encodes CASSERGSGKQFF. The J gene is TRBJ2-1, the V gene TRBV2, with 8 bases fitting TRBD2. The CDR3 extends over 13 amino acids. V gave up 2 bases and J gave up 13 bases; unmatched junction bases: 7. Germline V lookup: CDR1 SNHLY, CDR2 FYNNEI.

V gene TRBV28 combines with J gene TRBJ1-2, with D perhaps TRBD1 (6 bases). The CDR3 spans 15 residues. V lost 4 bases to trimming and J lost 7 bases, with 19 bases between them. CDR1 is MDHEN, CDR2 SYDVKM, per germline. Written as DNA, the CDR3 is TGTGCCAGCAGTTCTCCGGGGACAAAAAGGGGTGGCTACACCTTC. This encodes CASSSPGTKRGGYTF.

J is TRBJ1-5 and V is TRBV27; D not resolved. The CDR3 loop spans 20 amino acids. Germline V CDR1 and CDR2: MNHEY, SMNVEV (reference sequence). Between the trimmed V and J ends, which lost 7 bases and 6 bases, there was a span of 34 bases. The CDR3 DNA reads as TGTGCCAGCACCCCGCCCCGAGGTCGCGTCCGTGCTTCCCTAGGTCAGCCCCAGCATTTT. Translation gives CASTPPRGRVRASLGQPQHF.

This clone has more than one count but fewer than ten. The V and J genes are TRBV9 and TRBJ1-2; the D gene is possibly TRBD1 (5 bases). Germline-derived CDR1 and CDR2 are SGDLS and YYNGEE. This CDR3 region has 13 residues. V was clipped by 4 bases and J by 5 bases, with 12 bases between them. In DNA form, the CDR3 reads TGTGCCAGCAGCACCCAGAGACAGTATGGCTACACCTTC. This codes for CASSTQRQYGYTF.

This clone appeared a few times. The rearrangement joins TRBV19 to TRBJ2-7; 10 bases match TRBD1. This CDR3 contains 14 residues. Germline V gene lookup returns CDR1 LNHDA and CDR2 SQIVND (reference sequence). With 6 bases clipped from V and 4 bases from J, the junction kept 6 bases outside the gene matches. The CDR3 spells CASRSTGGSYEQYF. The CDR3 bases are TGTGCCAGTAGGTCGACAGGGGGCAGTTACGAGCAGTACTTC.

This sequence joins TRBV7-9 and TRBJ2-7; 9 nucleotides align to TRBD2. This CDR3 region has 17 residues. Germline trimming cut 1 base from V and 5 bases from J; bases unmatched to any gene: 12. Germline V gene sequence: CDR1 SEHNR, CDR2 FQNEAQ (reference sequence). CDR3 residues: CASSLGRSGSRGDEQYF. The DNA of the CDR3 is TGTGCCAGCAGCTTAGGCCGTAGCGGGAGTAGGGGTGACGAGCAGTACTTC.

The genes are TRBV7-9 and TRBJ2-7; TRBD1 might be the D (7 bases). The CDR3 loop spans 12 amino acids. CDR1 is SEHNR and CDR2 is FQNEAQ in the germline V gene (reference sequence). Trimming cost V 5 bases and J 9 bases, with 14 bases left between them. The CDR3 DNA is TGTGCCAGCAGCGCGGGGACAGCCCCGCAGTACTTC. This encodes CASSAGTAPQYF.

The V and J genes are TRBV6-1 and TRBJ2-7, with D possibly TRBD2 on 5 matching bases. Germline V gene sequence: CDR1 MNHNS, CDR2 SASEGT. The CDR3 totals 14 residues. V was trimmed by 2 bases and J by 1 base, leaving 9 bases between them. CDR3 sequence (DNA): TGTGCCAGCAGTGAAACTAGACCGTCCTACGAGCAGTACTTC. Translated: CASSETRPSYEQYF.

Comment on this clone: An end of the junction does not agree with germline; a read error may underlie this. The V and J genes are TRBV4-1 and TRBJ1-4; no clear D. In germline, CDR1 is MGHRA, CDR2 YSYEKL. There are 11 residues in the CDR3. DNA of the CDR3: TGCGCCACCAGCCCCGAGGGAGGACTGTTTTTT. Translation gives CATSPEGGLFF.

The chain combines TRBV11-1 with TRBJ1-3; D is uncertain. Trimming shortened V by 5 bases and J by 0 bases, and 17 bases separated the two germline ends. CDR1 is SGHAT and CDR2 is FQDESV in the germline V gene (reference sequence). CDR3 length: 17 amino acids. DNA for the CDR3: TGTGCCAGCAGCCCACCGGTTTCCCTGAGCTCTGGAAACACCATATATTTT. Its translation is CASSPPVSLSSGNTIYF.

A note on this clone: In the same sample, other DNA sequences code for this CDR3. The chain has TRBV18 and TRBJ2-1; TRBD2 agrees at 8 bases. The CDR3 length is 15 residues. Losses at the gene ends were 2 bases for V and 4 bases for J; bases not matched to a gene: 4. CDR1 KGHSH and CDR2 LQKENI come from the germline V gene. The chain's CDR3 is CASSPGAGVYNEQFF. The DNA of the CDR3 is TGTGCCAGCTCACCAGGAGCGGGAGTGTACAATGAGCAGTTCTTC. The whole variable domain, remainder taken from reference TRBV18 and TRBJ2-1, is NAGVMQNPRHLVRRRGQEARLRCSPMKGHSHVYWYRQLPEEGLKFMVYLQKENIIDESGMPKERFSAEFPKEGPSILRIQQVVRGDSAAYFCASSPGAGVYNEQFFGPGTRLTVL.

The rearrangement links TRBV11-3 to TRBJ2-1, with 7 bases aligning to TRBD2. V dropped 3 bases and J dropped 0; count of bases not matched to a gene: 8. CDR1 is SGHNT, CDR2 YENEEA, per germline. The CDR3 length is 17 residues. The CDR3 sequence is CASSFAAGRSSYNEQFF. CDR3 DNA: TGTGCCAGCAGCTTCGCCGCCGGGAGGAGCTCCTACAATGAGCAGTTCTTC.

This clone was seen a handful of times. The rearrangement uses TRBV2 and TRBJ2-1, with D unresolved. V lost 6 bases and J 0 bases, leaving 12 bases between the germline ends. The CDR3 consists of 15 residues. CDR1 SNHLY and CDR2 FYNNEI come from the germline V gene. CDR3 sequence: CASSAESSSYNEQFF. CDR3 nucleotide sequence: TGTGCCAGCAGCGCGGAGAGTAGCTCCTACAATGAGCAGTTCTTC.

This chain uses TRBV19 with TRBJ2-7; D gene uncertain. This CDR3 is 13 amino acids long. The germline V and J ends were trimmed by 4 bases and 3 bases, with 10 bases remaining between them. CDR1 is LNHDA and CDR2 is SQIVND in the germline V gene (reference sequence). Here the CDR3 DNA reads TGTGCCAGTAGTAATCGACACCTCTACGAGCAGTACTTC. It translates to CASSNRHLYEQYF.

V usage is TRBV11-2 and J usage is TRBJ2-1; 9 positions agree with TRBD2. V was clipped by 5 bases and J by 8 bases; unmatched bases: 10. CDR3 length: 15 amino acids. Germline V gene data show CDR1 as SGHAT and CDR2 as FQNNGV. CDR3 DNA sequence: TGTGCCAGCAGCGATAGCGGGAGTCGGGGCGATGAGCAGTTCTTC. Amino acids: CASSDSGSRGDEQFF.

The chain uses TRBV7-9 and TRBJ2-2, with 14 bases lining up with TRBD2. Germline V gene lookup returns CDR1 SEHNR and CDR2 FQNEAQ (reference sequence). This CDR3 region has 17 residues. The ends lost 4 bases at V and 5 bases at J; junction bases unmatched: 6. CDR3 in amino acids: CASSSGLAGVLTGELFF. CDR3 bases: TGTGCCAGCAGCTCGGGACTAGCGGGAGTGTTGACCGGGGAGCTGTTTTTT.

The rearrangement links TRBV25-1 to TRBJ2-4, with D possibly TRBD1 on 5 matching bases. CDR1 and CDR2 from the germline V gene are MGHDK and SYGVNS. The CDR3 has 13 residues. V was shortened by 10 bases and J by 8 bases, with 18 bases between the two germline ends. DNA for the CDR3: TGTGCCACCATCCTAACAGGAACGGACATTCAGTACTTC. This codes for CATILTGTDIQYF. The full variable domain, its missing parts supplied by reference TRBV25-1 and TRBJ2-4, is EADIYQTPRYLVIGTGKKITLECSQTMGHDKMYWYQQDPGMELHLIHYSYGVNSTEKGDLSSESTVSRIRTEHFPLTLESARPSHTSQYLCATILTGTDIQYFGAGTRLSVL.

In regard to this clone: The sample holds other DNA sequences that translate to the same CDR3. This rearrangement joins TRBV29-1 to TRBJ2-7; 7 bases fit TRBD1. Germline V gene lookup returns CDR1 SQVTM and CDR2 ANQGSEA. The CDR3 covers 12 residues. J was trimmed by 3 bases and V by 4 bases; bases with no gene match: 3. This CDR3 is CSVVRDSYEQYF. CDR3 DNA sequence: TGCAGCGTTGTCCGGGACAGCTACGAGCAGTACTTC.

This clone appeared a single time. CDR3 residues: CASTSPGSGANVLTF. The CDR3 DNA follows: TGTGCCAGTACCTCTCCGGGGTCTGGGGCCAACGTCCTGACTTTC. The rearrangement joins TRBV19 to TRBJ2-6, with a possible D match to TRBD2 (5 bases). This CDR3 region has 15 residues. CDR1 and CDR2 (germline): LNHDA, SQIVND (reference sequence). V lost 7 bases, J lost 1 base, and 11 bases lay in between.

V gene TRBV29-1 combines with J gene TRBJ1-2; a possible D gene is TRBD1 (6 bases). CDR3 size: 14 residues. Trimming left V 5 bases short and J 4 bases short, with 17 bases between. Looked up from germline, CDR1 is SQVTM and CDR2 is ANQGSEA. CDR3 in DNA: TGCAGCGTTTTGCCGACGGGGGGCGGCTATGGCTACACCTTC. It is translated as CSVLPTGGGYGYTF.

This chain links TRBV7-3 with TRBJ2-3; 12 bases match TRBD2. V shed 6 bases, J shed 5 bases, and the junction held 6 bases outside the gene matches. Germline V gives CDR1 SGHTA, CDR2 FQGTGA. The CDR3 extends over 15 amino acids. DNA for the CDR3: TGTGCCAGCAGTTTACTAGCGGGAGGTATAGATACGCAGTATTTT. Amino acid sequence: CASSLLAGGIDTQYF.

V gene TRBV5-1 combines with J gene TRBJ2-7; the match to TRBD1 covers 7 bases. In germline, CDR1 is SGHRS, CDR2 YFSETQ. This CDR3 comprises 16 residues. The trim removed 1 base at V and 3 bases at J, leaving 10 bases unmatched. Written as DNA, the CDR3 is TGCGCCAGCAGCTTGATCCCCAGGGGGAATCACTACGAGCAGTACTTC. The encoded protein is CASSLIPRGNHYEQYF.

The chain combines TRBV7-3 with TRBJ2-3; 9 nucleotides line up with TRBD2. J was trimmed by 4 bases and V by 4 bases; bases with no gene match: 12. The CDR3 has 17 residues. Germline loops: CDR1 SGHTA, CDR2 FQGTGA. The CDR3 DNA reads TGTGCCAGCAGCTCCCGGGGTAGCGGGAGTTTTCCAGATACGCAGTATTTT. The encoded protein is CASSSRGSGSFPDTQYF.